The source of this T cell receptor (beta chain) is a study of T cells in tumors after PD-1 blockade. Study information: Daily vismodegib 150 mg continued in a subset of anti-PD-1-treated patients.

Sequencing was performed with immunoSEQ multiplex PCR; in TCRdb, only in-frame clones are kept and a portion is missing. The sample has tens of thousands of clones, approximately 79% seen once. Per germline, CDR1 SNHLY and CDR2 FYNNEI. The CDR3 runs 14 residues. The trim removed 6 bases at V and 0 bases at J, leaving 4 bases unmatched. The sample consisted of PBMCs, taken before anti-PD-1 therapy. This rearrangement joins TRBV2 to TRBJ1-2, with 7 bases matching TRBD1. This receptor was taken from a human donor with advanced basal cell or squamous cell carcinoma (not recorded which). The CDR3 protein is CASRTTGSNYGYTF. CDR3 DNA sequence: TGTGCCAGCAGGACGACAGGGTCTAACTATGGCTACACCTTC.